This T cell receptor beta chain was recovered during a study of a mutant IDH1 vaccine in newly diagnosed glioma. Looking at the study overall: Vaccination was launched 4-6 weeks after radiotherapy alone, or with temozolomide cycles. Among treated patients, roughly 62% were male and about 40% female, and mean age was about 40 years.

Time point defined: week 23, last vaccination. The vaccine gave 300 ug of a 20-mer mutant IDH1 peptide subcutaneously per dose. New WHO grade 3 or 4 IDH1-mutant, ATRX-lost astrocytomas were present in all donors. Worth noting for this clone: Its antigen is unknown.

Sequenced by immunoSEQ multiplex PCR; TCRdb stores in-frame clones only, minus some. The sample has approximately 39,000 clones, about four fifths seen once. The CDR3 totals 18 residues. The V and J ends lost 5 bases and 5 bases, in that order; junction bases with no gene match: 10. Germline V CDR1 and CDR2: SGHAT, FQNNGV. The chain joins TRBV11-2 to TRBJ2-3; 16 bases match TRBD2. The specimen comprised PBMCs, sampled from a glioma patient whose treatment included an IDH1 peptide vaccine. The sequence was obtained from a man aged 35 to 55 with glioma. In DNA, the CDR3 is TGTGCCAGCAGCCCCCTAGTGGGACTAGCGGGGGGGAAAGATACGCAGTATTTT. Translating gives CASSPLVGLAGGKDTQYF.